This T cell receptor (beta chain) was identified in a study of blood T cell repertoires in COVID-19. Across the study: COVID-19 samples collected from the United States, Italy and Spain covered acute and convalescent phases. T cells, B-cell-depleted T cells, or PBMCs supplied cDNA or gDNA.

Original handling: Estimates of nucleated cell counts were drawn from the amplification of reference gene primers. Here immunoSEQ multiplex PCR was the method, and the copy in TCRdb shows in-frame clones only, minus some. The D gene and trimming were derived from the DNA, and the V and J assignments and clone size from that table. In the table there are roughly 160,000 clones, roughly four fifths of which are singletons. Germline V gives CDR1 ENHRY, CDR2 SYGVKD. V shed 5 bases and J 6 bases; nucleotides not matched to a gene: 10. The CDR3 length is 15 residues. Patients from Seattle were sampled longitudinally, starting during active infection.

Sequencing was carried out using peripheral blood. The clonotype originates from a woman older than 75 with COVID-19, enrolled during active disease. V gene TRBV10-3 combines with J gene TRBJ2-1, with TRBD2 identical over 7 bases. CDR3 DNA: TGTGCCATCAGTCCGGGAGGAGGGGACCCCAATGAGCAGTTCTTC. Protein product: CAISPGGGDPNEQFF.